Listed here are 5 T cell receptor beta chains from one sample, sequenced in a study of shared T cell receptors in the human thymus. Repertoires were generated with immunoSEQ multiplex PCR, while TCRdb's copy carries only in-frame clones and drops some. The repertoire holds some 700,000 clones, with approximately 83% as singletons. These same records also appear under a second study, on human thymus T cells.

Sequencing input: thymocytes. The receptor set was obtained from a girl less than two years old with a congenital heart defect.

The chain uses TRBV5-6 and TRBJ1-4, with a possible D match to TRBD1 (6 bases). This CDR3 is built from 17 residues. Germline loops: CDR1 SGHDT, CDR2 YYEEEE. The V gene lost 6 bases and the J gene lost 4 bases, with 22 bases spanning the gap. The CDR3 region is CASTLGRVPGVNEKLFF. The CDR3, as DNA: TGTGCCAGCACCCTTGGGCGGGTTCCAGGGGTTAATGAAAAACTGTTTTTT.

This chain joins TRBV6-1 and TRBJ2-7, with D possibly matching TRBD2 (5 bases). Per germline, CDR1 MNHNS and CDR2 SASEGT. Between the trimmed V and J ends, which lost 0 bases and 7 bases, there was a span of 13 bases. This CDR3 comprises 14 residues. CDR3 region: CASSEAPPGKEQYF. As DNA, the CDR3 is TGTGCCAGCAGTGAAGCCCCCCCCGGGAAAGAGCAGTACTTC.

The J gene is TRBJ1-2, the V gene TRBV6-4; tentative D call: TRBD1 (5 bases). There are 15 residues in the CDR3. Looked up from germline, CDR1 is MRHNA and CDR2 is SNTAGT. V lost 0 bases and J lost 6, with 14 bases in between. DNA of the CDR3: TGTGCCAGCAGTGACTCGATGGGGGGTGAAGATGGCTACACCTTC. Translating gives CASSDSMGGEDGYTF.

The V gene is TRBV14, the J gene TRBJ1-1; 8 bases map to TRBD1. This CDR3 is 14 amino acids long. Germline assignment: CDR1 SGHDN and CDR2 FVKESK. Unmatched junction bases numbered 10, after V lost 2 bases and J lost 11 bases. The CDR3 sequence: CASSQMTGAFRAFF. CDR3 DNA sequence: TGTGCCAGCAGCCAAATGACAGGGGCTTTCAGGGCTTTCTTT. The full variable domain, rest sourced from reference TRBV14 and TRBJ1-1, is EAGVTQFPSHSVIEKGQTVTLRCDPISGHDNLYWYRRVMGKEIKFLLHFVKESKQDESGMPNNRFLAERTGGTYSTLKVQPAELEDSGVYFCASSQMTGAFRAFFGQGTRLTVV.

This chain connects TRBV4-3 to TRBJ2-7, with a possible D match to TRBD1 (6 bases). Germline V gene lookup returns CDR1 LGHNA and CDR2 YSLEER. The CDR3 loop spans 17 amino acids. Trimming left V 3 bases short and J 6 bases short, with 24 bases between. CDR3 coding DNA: TGCGCCAGCAGCCATGTGGGCGTCAGGGGCCGATTCGTCGAGCAGTACTTC. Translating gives CASSHVGVRGRFVEQYF.